This TCR beta chain was profiled in a study of T-cell memory formation after mild COVID-19. TCRdb called the 5' RACE reads again in MiXCR, with one record for every CDR3 protein. The sample carries approximately 300,000 distinct CDR3 sequences, roughly 15% recorded once. The CDR3 length is 13 residues. V gave up 10 bases and J gave up 1 base, with 13 bases separating them. CDR1 is MDHEN, CDR2 SYDVKM, per germline. This clonotype was observed a handful of times. The source is a man in his late teens or twenties who had mild COVID-19 (a few samples of this study predate the infection). Cell type and time point are not known. The V gene is TRBV28, the J gene TRBJ1-1; possibly TRBD1 for D (6 bases). Specimen: PBMCs or a T cell subset sorted from them (not recorded which). CDR3 sequence reads: CATGVGANTEAFF. DNA for the CDR3: TGTGCCACCGGGGTGGGGGCGAACACTGAAGCTTTCTTT.